The 28 T cell receptor beta chains below all came from one sample that was sequenced in a study of vaccination and CD4 T cells after COVID-19 (dated by TCRdb to the early 2020s). The treatment or condition label for this specimen denotes: approximately nine-day PBMC culture with coronavirus spike peptide pools or control peptides (ViraFEST assay). Library construction relied on PCR. Sequencing took place on an Illumina iSeq 100. DNA from cultured CD4+ T cells was subjected to TCR sequencing with the Oncomine TCR Beta short-read assay at the Johns Hopkins FTIC core. Using fastp at Q25 and MiXCR, TCRdb reprocessed the public reads and kept productive beta chains. CDR3 protein sequences are deduplicated, and each keeps its most common genes and DNA. In this sample the table shows 8,000 to 10,000 distinct CDR3 sequences, around half of which occur a single time. Approximately 20% of the sample lies in the top ten.

Antigen specificity for these receptors is unknown. The sequenced sample was CD4+ T cells from blood, cultured in vitro. The receptors shown here come from a human donor who had recovered from COVID-19.

This chain links TRBV30 with TRBJ1-6, with D hard to call. Germline V gives CDR1 GTSNPN, CDR2 SVGIG (reference sequence). The CDR3 totals 12 residues. Trimming removed 3 bases from V and 6 bases from J, with 6 bases in between. CDR3 in amino acids: CAWSEGNSPLHF. The DNA of the CDR3 is TGTGCCTGGAGCGAGGGTAATTCACCCCTCCACTTT.

This clonotype has a handful of counts. This chain joins TRBV7-2 and TRBJ1-2; D gene unclear. The CDR3 totals 13 residues. Trimming removed 2 bases from V and 4 bases from J, with 8 bases in between. CDR1 SGHTA and CDR2 FQGNSA come from the germline V gene. The CDR3 sequence is CASSLNGPYGYTF. The CDR3 DNA reads as TGTGCCAGCAGCTTAAACGGACCCTATGGCTACACCTTC.

This clonotype was observed a handful of times. The chain has TRBV12-3 or TRBV12-4 and TRBJ1-2; D not certain. The CDR3 extends over 11 amino acids. Trimming cost V 6 bases and J 5 bases, with 7 bases left between them. The DNA for the CDR3 is TGTGCCAGCAGGCGAGGATATGGCTACACCTTC. It yields the protein CASRRGYGYTF.

The V gene is TRBV5-4, the J gene TRBJ2-7, with 10 nucleotides matching TRBD1. V lost 3 bases and J lost 0; bases outside the gene matches: 0. The length of the CDR3 is 14 residues. CDR1 is SGHNT and CDR2 is YYREEE in the germline V gene (reference sequence). CDR3 in DNA: TGTGCCAGCAGCTGGGACAGGGGCTCCTACGAGCAGTACTTC. This sequence encodes CASSWDRGSYEQYF.

V is TRBV6-5 and J is TRBJ2-7; no clear D. This CDR3 spans 15 amino acids. CDR1 is MNHEY and CDR2 is SVGAGI in the germline V gene. V was clipped by 3 bases and J by 6 bases, with 18 bases between them. The CDR3, as DNA: TGTGCCAGCAGTTATATAGGCGAGTTGACGGGCGAGCAGTACTTC. Its protein is CASSYIGELTGEQYF.

This sequence joins TRBV5-8 and TRBJ2-7; a weak D match, TRBD2 (6 bases). Deletions cut 4 bases from V and 7 bases from J, with 18 bases between. The germline V gene encodes CDR1 SGHTS and CDR2 YDEGEE. The CDR3 has 14 residues. In DNA form, the CDR3 reads TGTGCCAGCAGCCCCCGGAGGGCCGCGGGGGAGCAGTACTTC. This codes for CASSPRRAAGEQYF.

The rearrangement links TRBV6-5 to TRBJ2-3; D possibly uses TRBD1 or TRBD2 (8 bases each). CDR3 length: 16 amino acids. CDR1 and CDR2 from the germline V gene are MNHEY and SVGAGI. Trimming removed 3 bases from V and 2 bases from J, with 15 bases in between. Here the CDR3 reads CASSYRGGQATDTQYF. The CDR3 nucleotides are TGTGCCAGCAGTTATCGGGGGGGACAGGCCACAGATACGCAGTATTTT.

The gene calls are TRBV6-5 and TRBJ1-1; 7 bases are a match to TRBD1. The CDR3 is 14 amino acids. Germline V gene lookup returns CDR1 MNHEY and CDR2 SVGAGI. J gave up 5 bases and V 2 bases, and 5 bases lay outside the gene matches. CDR3 amino acids: CASSYDRVRTEAFF. The CDR3 DNA follows: TGTGCCAGCAGTTACGACAGGGTTCGGACTGAAGCTTTCTTT.

Sample share makes this clonotype large. The chain couples TRBV6-2 or TRBV6-3 to TRBJ2-7, with D perhaps matching TRBD1 or TRBD2 (5 bases each). Between the trimmed V and J ends, which lost 2 bases and 1 base, there was a span of 9 bases. The V gene's germline CDR1 is MNHEY and CDR2 SVGEGT. The CDR3 loop spans 14 amino acids. The CDR3 reads CASSYLEGSYEQYF. The CDR3 coding sequence is TGTGCCAGCAGTTACCTCGAGGGGTCCTACGAGCAGTACTTC.

This clonotype appeared a single time. The V gene is TRBV11-3, the J gene TRBJ2-1, with D possibly called TRBD1 or TRBD2 (5 bases each). Trimming left V 4 bases short and J 8 bases short, with 24 bases between. Germline V gives CDR1 SGHNT, CDR2 YENEEA. The CDR3 has 17 amino acids. CDR3 sequence reads: CASSSTTRALARDEQFF. The CDR3 DNA reads TGTGCCAGCAGCTCCACTACGAGGGCCCTGGCCAGGGATGAGCAGTTCTTC.

This sequence joins TRBV19 and TRBJ1-2; 11 bases line up with TRBD1. J lost 0 bases, V lost 3 bases, and 3 bases had no gene match. The CDR3 runs to 16 residues. Germline-derived CDR1 and CDR2 are LNHDA and SQIVND (reference sequence). The CDR3 spells CASSMGTGGANYGYTF. The CDR3 DNA sequence: TGTGCCAGTAGTATGGGGACAGGGGGGGCTAACTATGGCTACACCTTC.

The V and J genes are TRBV10-3 and TRBJ2-7; D possibly corresponds to TRBD1 (6 bases). This CDR3 is built from 14 residues. Germline CDR1 is ENHRY and CDR2 is SYGVKD. Trimming removed 8 bases from V and 0 bases from J, with 14 bases in between. The CDR3 DNA reads as TGTGCCATCGCCCGGACAGTTCCCTCCTACGAGCAGTACTTC. This sequence encodes CAIARTVPSYEQYF.

This clonotype is medium-sized (0.01 to 0.1%) in the sample. The V and J genes are TRBV30 and TRBJ2-7, with D possibly matching TRBD1 (5 bases). The CDR3 length is 13 residues. CDR1 is GTSNPN and CDR2 is SVGIG in the germline V gene (reference sequence). Trimming shortened V by 0 bases and J by 5 bases, and 11 bases separated the two germline ends. CDR3: CAWSVSYRHEQYF. In DNA form, the CDR3 reads TGTGCCTGGAGTGTAAGCTACAGGCACGAGCAGTACTTC.

This chain joins TRBV4-1 and TRBJ2-3, with unresolved D. Trimming cost V 2 bases and J 0 bases, with 9 bases left between them. Germline-derived CDR1 and CDR2 are MGHRA and YSYEKL. The CDR3 covers 15 residues. DNA for the CDR3: TGCGCCAGCAGCCAACGGACGGTTAGCACAGATACGCAGTATTTT. As protein: CASSQRTVSTDTQYF.

This clonotype was counted only a few times. The rearrangement links TRBV20-1 to TRBJ1-2; D might be TRBD1 (5 bases). Germline assignment: CDR1 DFQATT and CDR2 SNEGSKA (reference sequence). The CDR3 is made up of 13 amino acids. Trimming removed 6 bases from V and 5 bases from J, with 16 bases in between. The CDR3 loop is CSARGVNSYGYTF. Written as DNA, the CDR3 is TGCAGTGCCCGAGGGGTTAACTCGTATGGCTACACCTTC.

This chain connects TRBV6-1 to TRBJ1-5; 9 positions agree with TRBD1. V gave up 2 bases and J gave up 3 bases; unmatched junction bases: 8. Germline lookup yields CDR1 MNHNS and CDR2 SASEGT. CDR3 length: 17 amino acids. The CDR3 nucleotides read TGTGCCAGCAGTGAACGTCTCGGGACAGGGTTCAATCAGCCCCAGCATTTT. Its protein is CASSERLGTGFNQPQHF.

This clonotype was found a few times. This chain joins TRBV20-1 and TRBJ2-5; TRBD2 aligns across 8 bases. This CDR3 is built from 17 residues. With 6 bases clipped from V and 4 bases from J, the junction kept 19 bases outside the gene matches. CDR1 is DFQATT and CDR2 is SNEGSKA in the germline V gene (reference sequence). The CDR3 DNA sequence: TGCAGTGCGCGAGGATCGAGCGGGGGAGCCGTTGTAGAGACCCAGTACTTC. It is translated as CSARGSSGGAVVETQYF.

The CDR3, as DNA: TGTGCCAGCATTACCGACAGGGACGAGCAGTACTTC. This codes for CASITDRDEQYF. The V call is TRBV6-4, the J call TRBJ2-7; 7 bases are a match to TRBD1. Germline CDR1 MRHNA, CDR2 SNTAGT. The CDR3 loop spans 12 amino acids. V lost 7 bases, J lost 5 bases, and 5 bases stayed unmatched.

The chain employs TRBV27 and TRBJ1-2; D remains ambiguous. V shed 4 bases and J shed 3 bases, with 12 bases lying between them. The CDR3 consists of 14 residues. Germline V lookup: CDR1 MNHEY, CDR2 SMNVEV (reference sequence). CDR3 nucleotides: TGTGCCAGCAGTTCAAATTTTAGGGACTATGGCTACACCTTC. It specifies CASSSNFRDYGYTF.

This clonotype has just a few counts. This CDR3 is CASRTSTNTGELFF. The CDR3 DNA follows: TGTGCCAGCAGGACTAGCACCAACACCGGGGAGCTGTTTTTT. The V gene is TRBV2, the J gene TRBJ2-2, with 7 positions matching TRBD2. Looked up from germline, CDR1 is SNHLY and CDR2 is FYNNEI. The CDR3 is 14 amino acids. V lost 6 bases, J lost 2 bases, and 3 bases stayed unmatched.

This clonotype is a singleton in its sample. J is TRBJ2-5 and V is TRBV19; the match to TRBD2 covers 11 bases. The CDR3 is made up of 15 amino acids. Looked up from germline, CDR1 is LNHDA and CDR2 is SQIVND (reference sequence). After removal of 4 bases from V and 5 bases from J, the junction contained 6 bases not matched to a gene. CDR3 amino acids: CASSTVAGGEETQYF. Written as DNA, the CDR3 is TGTGCCAGTAGTACCGTAGCGGGAGGGGAGGAGACCCAGTACTTC.

This clonotype was seen a handful of times. The chain couples TRBV19 to TRBJ1-5, with 12 nucleotides matching TRBD1. The CDR3 length is 17 residues. Germline values: CDR1 LNHDA, CDR2 SQIVND (reference sequence). The junction had 9 bases not matched to a gene; V was cut back by 5 bases and J by 4 bases. The CDR3 bases are TGTGCCAGTAGTGTCCGGGACAGGGGGCGTAGTAATCAGCCCCAGCATTTT. Amino acid sequence: CASSVRDRGRSNQPQHF.

This clonotype was detected a few times. The chain is built from TRBV15 and TRBJ2-3; TRBD1 aligns across 9 bases. This CDR3 has 15 amino acids. In germline, CDR1 is LNHNV, CDR2 YYDKDF (reference sequence). After removal of 3 bases from V and 4 bases from J, the junction contained 5 bases not matched to a gene. DNA of the CDR3: TGTGCCACCAGCAGTCGGGACAGGGACGCAGATACGCAGTATTTT. It translates to CATSSRDRDADTQYF.

The chain joins TRBV30 to TRBJ2-1, with a tentative D call TRBD2 (5 bases). CDR3 length: 14 residues. The germline V gene has CDR1 GTSNPN and CDR2 SVGIG (reference sequence). Trimming stripped 3 bases from V and 4 bases from J, with 13 bases between. CDR3 region: CAWRDFRPYNEQFF. The DNA for the CDR3 is TGTGCCTGGAGGGACTTTCGACCTTACAATGAGCAGTTCTTC. Looking up the rest from reference TRBV30 and TRBJ2-1 gives the full variable domain: SQTIHQWPATLVQPVGSPLSLECTVEGTSNPNLYWYRQAAGRGLQLLFYSVGIGQISSEVPQNLSASRPQDRQFILSSKKLLLSDSGFYLCAWRDFRPYNEQFFGPGTRLTVL.

This rearrangement joins TRBV20-1 to TRBJ1-2; the D is unclear. Germline values: CDR1 DFQATT, CDR2 SNEGSKA (reference sequence). This CDR3 comprises 11 residues. V lost 5 bases to trimming and J lost 7 bases, with 11 bases between them. In DNA form, the CDR3 reads TGCAGTGCTGGTCAGGTTGCTGGCTACACCTTC. As protein: CSAGQVAGYTF.

V usage is TRBV6-2 or TRBV6-3 and J usage is TRBJ1-1; D gene uncertain. Trimming left V 6 bases short and J 4 bases short, with 18 bases between. Germline V gene lookup returns CDR1 MNHEY and CDR2 SVGEGT. The CDR3 is 15 residues long. The CDR3 sequence: CASSESKGPTTEAFF. The CDR3 nucleotides are TGTGCCAGCAGCGAGTCAAAGGGCCCGACCACTGAAGCTTTCTTT.

The V call is TRBV7-2, the J call TRBJ2-1; D ambiguous. This CDR3 has 14 amino acids. Germline V lookup: CDR1 SGHTA, CDR2 FQGNSA. V was pared by 5 bases and J by 4 bases, with 12 bases between. The CDR3 bases are TGTGCCAGCAGCCTCAGGTCGGGTTACAATGAGCAGTTCTTC. Translated: CASSLRSGYNEQFF. Variable domain in full (rest from reference TRBV7-2 and TRBJ2-1): GAGVSQSPSNKVTEKGKDVELRCDPISGHTALYWYRQSLGQGLEFLIYFQGNSAPDKSGLPSDRFSAERTGGSVSTLTIQRTQQEDSAVYLCASSLRSGYNEQFFGPGTRLTVL.

As concerns this clonotype: A junction end diverges from the germline sequence, so it may reflect a read error. The gene calls are TRBV15 and TRBJ2-7, with 8 bases fitting TRBD1. The CDR3 runs 17 residues. CDR1 is LNHNV and CDR2 is YYDKDF in the germline V gene (reference sequence). The CDR3 coding sequence is TGTGCCACCAGCAGAGGGGGCCTGCGGGACAGGAGTTACGCGCAGTACTTC. Translating gives CATSRGGLRDRSYAQYF.